Listed here is a single T cell receptor beta chain. As yet, its antigen is unknown. The sample belongs to a study of graft-versus-host responses after intestinal transplantation. The repertoire was sequenced with immunoSEQ multiplex PCR; TCRdb's copy has only in-frame clones and lacks some. The sample includes some 40,000 clones, nearly 90% of them seen just once. Study conclusions and caveats: High graft-versus-host to host-versus-graft clonal ratios were seen in allografts of patients with graft-donor T cell macrochimerism.

V was pared by 4 bases and J by 0 bases, with 19 bases between. CDR3 length: 17 residues. Germline-derived CDR1 and CDR2 are SGHDT and YYEEEE. The chain carries TRBV5-6 and TRBJ1-1; a weak D match, TRBD1 (6 bases). The clonotype was recovered from a human patient who received an intestinal transplant, so some T cells may come from the graft donor. This specimen was PBMCs, taken 267 days after transplant. The CDR3 loop reads CASSHRQEDFMNTEAFF. As DNA, the CDR3 is TGTGCCAGCAGCCATCGACAGGAGGACTTCATGAACACTGAAGCTTTCTTT.